The 14 T cell receptor delta chains listed next were all sequenced from one sample in a study of Vδ1+ human thymocytes. Their specific antigens are unknown. Study-level findings and limits: Thymic TRG and TRD repertoires appeared highly polyclonal, with Gaussian CDR3 length distributions.

Sequences come from RNA converted to cDNA by reverse transcription. Multiplex PCR used pooled V-gene forward primers and a constant-region reverse primer to amplify CDR3s. TCRdb re-processed the multiplex PCR reads using CATT. The table includes over 45,000 delta-chain clones, approximately 16% detected once. Material for sequencing was Vdelta1+ gamma-delta thymocytes from the thymus. Sample subset: FACS-sorted CD3+ TCRalphabeta- TCRVdelta1+ TCRVdelta2- thymocytes. These receptors were taken from a boy under two years old who had congenital heart surgery.

A few counts support this clone. The chain links TRDV1 to TRDJ1; D uncertain. Deletions cut 3 bases from V and 0 bases from J, with 11 bases between. The CDR3 runs 15 residues. Germline V gene data show CDR1 as TSWWSYY and CDR2 as QGS. The CDR3 region is CALGDQAFYTDKLIF. CDR3 DNA sequence: TGTGCTCTTGGGGATCAAGCCTTTTACACCGATAAACTCATCTTT.

On this clone itself: An end of the junction does not agree with germline; a read error may underlie this. Other nucleotide sequences in the sample specify the same CDR3. This chain joins TRDV2 and TRDJ1; TRDD3 matches at 13 bases. The CDR3 is 20 residues long. CDR1 and CDR2 from the germline V gene are GEAIGNYY and EKD. CDR3 residues: CACDTRLYWGIRLIVDKLIF. The CDR3 DNA reads as TGTGCCTGTGACACCCGACTTTACTGGGGGATACGGTTAATTGTCGATAAGCTCATCTTT.

The J gene is TRDJ1, the V gene TRDV1; 9 bases are a match to TRDD3. Trimming cost V 2 bases and J 8 bases; bases outside gene matches: 27. The CDR3 is 21 amino acids. From germline, CDR1 is TSWWSYY and CDR2 QGS. The CDR3 DNA follows: TGTGCTCTTGGGGAAAGTTTTCCTACACCCAACCTTATACTGGGGGAATGGAAACTCATCTTT. It yields the protein CALGESFPTPNLILGEWKLIF.

As regards this clone: Within the sample, other DNA sequences also encode this same CDR3. V gene TRDV2 combines with J gene TRDJ1; 7 bases are a match to TRDD2. The CDR3 totals 16 residues. The ends lost 7 bases at V and 2 bases at J; junction bases unmatched: 15. Germline V gives CDR1 GEAIGNYY, CDR2 EKD. As DNA, the CDR3 is TGTGCCTGCGTCTATCTACTTTCCTACCGTACCGATAAACTCATCTTT. The encoded protein is CACVYLLSYRTDKLIF.

The chain couples TRDV1 to TRDJ1; a possible D gene is TRDD3 (6 bases). CDR1 is TSWWSYY and CDR2 is QGS in the germline V gene. Trimming cost V 1 base and J 0 bases, with 27 bases left between them. CDR3 length: 21 amino acids. The CDR3 nucleotides read TGTGCTCTTGGGGAACCCCCGGGGCTTGAAGTGGGGGCCCCGTACACCGATAAACTCATCTTT. Translated, it gives CALGEPPGLEVGAPYTDKLIF.

The V and J genes are TRDV1 and TRDJ1; the D call may be TRDD2 or TRDD3 (8 bases each). Germline CDR1 is TSWWSYY and CDR2 is QGS. Deletions cut 1 base from V and 2 bases from J, with 32 bases between. The CDR3 has 22 amino acids. This chain's CDR3 is CALGEPGLPKFNGGSPTDKLIF. CDR3 DNA: TGTGCTCTTGGGGAACCCGGCCTTCCTAAATTTAATGGGGGATCACCGACCGATAAACTCATCTTT.

This clone showed up just a few times. The chain links TRDV1 to TRDJ1, with no clear D. The CDR3 totals 16 residues. V was trimmed by 2 bases and J by 3 bases, leaving 16 bases between them. CDR1 is TSWWSYY and CDR2 is QGS in the germline V gene. CDR3 in amino acids: CALGETYPSSADKLIF. In DNA form, the CDR3 reads TGTGCTCTTGGGGAAACGTACCCGAGCTCGGCCGATAAACTCATCTTT.

This clone was counted only a few times. The genes are TRDV1 and TRDJ1, with D tentatively TRDD3 (5 bases). CDR1 and CDR2 from the germline V gene are TSWWSYY and QGS. CDR3 length: 21 amino acids. V was shortened by 0 bases and J by 7 bases, with 33 bases between the two germline ends. This CDR3 reads CALGELPSRGFGNNAWGKLIF. The CDR3 region has the DNA TGTGCTCTTGGGGAACTCCCCAGCCGGGGCTTCGGTAATAATGCTTGGGGTAAACTCATCTTT.

This clone was seen more than once but under ten times. Germline is not matched at one junction end, which may reflect a read error. The rearrangement links TRDV2 to TRDJ1; 12 nucleotides align to TRDD3. The CDR3 covers 18 residues. Germline loops: CDR1 GEAIGNYY, CDR2 EKD. The CDR3: CAGDTPPNWGIPNNKLIF. The CDR3 DNA is TGTGCCGGTGACACACCCCCAAACTGGGGGATACCCAACAATAAACTCATCTTT.

This clone was detected only a few times. The rearrangement uses TRDV1 and TRDJ1; D unresolved. CDR1 and CDR2 (germline): TSWWSYY, QGS. Deletions cut 9 bases from V and 0 bases from J, with 23 bases between. The CDR3 contains 17 residues. The DNA of the CDR3 is TGTGCTCTAGCAATTATGTGGAGATGGGTTTACACCGATAAACTCATCTTT. As protein: CALAIMWRWVYTDKLIF.

This clone was picked up a small number of times. This could be a read error, since a much larger clone is one nucleotide away. This rearrangement joins TRDV2 to TRDJ1; 9 bases match TRDD3. CDR1 GEAIGNYY and CDR2 EKD come from the germline V gene. The length of the CDR3 is 13 residues. Trimming at V came to 3 bases and at J to 10 bases, leaving 8 bases not matched to a gene. DNA of the CDR3: TGTGCCTGTGACTCCCTGGGGATACGGAGACTCATCTTT. Its protein product is CACDSLGIRRLIF.

This clone came up a few times. The rearrangement joins TRDV1 to TRDJ1; D gene uncertain. Trimming cost V 2 bases and J 0 bases, with 7 bases left between them. CDR1 is TSWWSYY, CDR2 QGS, per germline. The CDR3 consists of 14 residues. This CDR3 reads CALGEWPYTDKLIF. CDR3 sequence (DNA): TGTGCTCTTGGGGAATGGCCGTACACCGATAAACTCATCTTT.

This rearrangement joins TRDV1 to TRDJ1; D may match TRDD2 or TRDD3 (9 bases each). Deletions cut 5 bases from V and 0 bases from J, with 46 bases between. This CDR3 comprises 26 residues. Germline V gives CDR1 TSWWSYY, CDR2 QGS. The CDR3 DNA reads as TGTGCTCTTGGGAGCGAGGGAGTTCTACGGCCTTCCTACCACCTTACTGGGGGACCTTACACCGATAAACTCATCTTT. Its protein is CALGSEGVLRPSYHLTGGPYTDKLIF.

This clone was recorded a few times. The V call is TRDV1, the J call TRDJ1; TRDD3 matches 8 bases. Germline lookup yields CDR1 TSWWSYY and CDR2 QGS. After removal of 5 bases from V and 3 bases from J, the junction contained 38 bases not matched to a gene. The CDR3 contains 25 residues. Written as DNA, the CDR3 is TGTGCTCTTGGGCCTCAAGCCCCCCCTCCTACTTCGTTGGATGGGGGATTCGCCTTCTCCGATAAACTCATCTTT. Translated: CALGPQAPPPTSLDGGFAFSDKLIF.